Below are 10 T cell receptor beta chains sequenced from a single sample in a study of T cells in Graves' hyperthyroidism and ophthalmopathy. Amplified regions were TCR beta CDR3 sequences from RNA transcripts. Researchers ran a first-round RT-PCR on the TCR CDR3 using the HTBI primer set. MiXCR, applied by TCRdb to the multiplex PCR reads, yields one record per CDR3 protein. The sample lists about 640,000 distinct CDR3 sequences; more than 12% were seen once. The sequencing sample was made of blood. These receptors came from a woman aged 50 to 65 with Graves' ophthalmopathy.

This clonotype showed up many times. V usage is TRBV7-9 and J usage is TRBJ2-1, with 8 bases aligning to TRBD2. The trim removed 5 bases at V and 4 bases at J, leaving 16 bases unmatched. CDR1 is SEHNR and CDR2 is FQNEAQ in the germline V gene (reference sequence). CDR3 length: 18 amino acids. In nucleotides, the CDR3 is TGTGCCAGCAGCCCCCGCGAGGCTAGCGGGTTCTCTTACAATGAGCAGTTCTTC. Its protein product is CASSPREASGFSYNEQFF.

This rearrangement joins TRBV5-1 to TRBJ1-3, with D perhaps matching TRBD1 (5 bases). V shed 1 base and J shed 3 bases, with 11 bases lying between them. Germline V gene data show CDR1 as SGHRS and CDR2 as YFSETQ. CDR3 length: 15 residues. Here the CDR3 reads CASSLSPRVGNTIYF. The CDR3 DNA follows: TGCGCCAGCAGCTTGAGCCCCAGGGTTGGAAACACCATATATTTT.

This clonotype was counted many times. The chain has TRBV5-1 and TRBJ2-7, with TRBD2 matching 7 bases. CDR1 and CDR2 (germline): SGHRS, YFSETQ. Trimming cost V 4 bases and J 2 bases; bases outside gene matches: 15. The CDR3 consists of 17 residues. The CDR3 sequence: CASSLSPGGAATYEQYF. The CDR3 nucleotides read TGCGCCAGCAGCCTCTCACCGGGAGGTGCGGCAACCTACGAGCAGTACTTC. Combining the CDR3 with reference TRBV5-1 and TRBJ2-7 gives the whole variable domain KAGVTQTPRYLIKTRGQQVTLSCSPISGHRSVSWYQQTPGQGLQFLFEYFSETQRNKGNFPGRFSGRQFSNSRSEMNVSTLELGDSALYLCASSLSPGGAATYEQYFGPGTRLTVT.

This clonotype was found many times. The chain has TRBV20-1 and TRBJ2-1, with no clear D. This CDR3 is 14 amino acids long. Between the trimmed V and J ends, which lost 1 base and 4 bases, there was a span of 11 bases. In germline, CDR1 is DFQATT, CDR2 SNEGSKA (reference sequence). The CDR3 DNA reads TGCAGTGCTAGAGTACAGTCACTATACAATGAGCAGTTCTTC. The encoded protein is CSARVQSLYNEQFF.

This clonotype was picked up many times. The genes are TRBV7-9 and TRBJ2-7; a possible D gene is TRBD1 (5 bases). V was clipped by 5 bases and J by 3 bases, with 17 bases between them. CDR3 size: 15 residues. CDR1 and CDR2 from the germline V gene are SEHNR and FQNEAQ (reference sequence). CDR3 bases: TGTGCCAGCAGCCAAACCCTCAGGGATTACTACGAGCAGTACTTC. This translates into CASSQTLRDYYEQYF.

This clonotype was seen at least ten times. This chain joins TRBV2 and TRBJ2-7; tentatively, D is TRBD1 (6 bases). CDR1 is SNHLY, CDR2 FYNNEI, per germline. V was cut by 2 bases and J by 6 bases, with 17 bases left in between. The CDR3 length is 15 residues. Here the CDR3 reads CASSEIRGNKAEQYF. For the CDR3, the DNA is TGTGCCAGCAGTGAAATCAGGGGCAACAAGGCCGAGCAGTACTTC.

This clonotype has a count of ten or more. V usage is TRBV20-1 and J usage is TRBJ2-1; no firm D call. Germline CDR1 reads DFQATT; CDR2 reads SNEGSKA (reference sequence). This CDR3 is 15 amino acids long. V was cut by 2 bases and J by 5 bases, with 16 bases left in between. The CDR3 DNA reads as TGCAGTGCTAGACCGCGGATGGTAATCCACAATGAGCAGTTCTTC. Translation gives CSARPRMVIHNEQFF.

This clonotype was recorded at least ten times. The chain is built from TRBV7-3 and TRBJ2-3; D is uncertain. CDR1 and CDR2 from the germline V gene are SGHTA and FQGTGA. The CDR3 has 15 residues. Trimming took 2 bases from V and 2 from J, leaving 11 bases between them. CDR3 protein: CASSLSSRSTDTQYF. In DNA, the CDR3 is TGTGCCAGCAGCTTATCTTCGCGGTCCACAGATACGCAGTATTTT.

This clonotype was seen repeatedly, ten times or more. This chain links TRBV11-2 with TRBJ2-7; no clear D gene. V was pared by 1 base and J by 3 bases, with 10 bases between. CDR1 is SGHAT, CDR2 FQNNGV, per germline. The CDR3 sequence is 14 residues long. DNA for the CDR3: TGTGCCAGCAGCTTAGGACTTCAAGGCTACGAGCAGTACTTC. It codes for CASSLGLQGYEQYF. Full variable domain (remainder filled in from reference TRBV11-2 and TRBJ2-7): EAGVAQSPRYKIIEKRQSVAFWCNPISGHATLYWYQQILGQGPKLLIQFQNNGVVDDSQLPKDRFSAERLKGVDSTLKIQPAKLEDSAVYLCASSLGLQGYEQYFGPGTRLTVT.

The CDR3 here is CATSDPGTESNYGYTF. Written as DNA, the CDR3 is TGTGCCACCAGTGATCCAGGGACAGAAAGTAACTATGGCTACACCTTC. This sequence joins TRBV24-1 and TRBJ1-2, with 7 bases identical to TRBD1. Germline V gene sequence: CDR1 KGHDR, CDR2 SFDVKD. The CDR3 is 16 amino acids. V dropped 3 bases and J dropped 1; count of bases not matched to a gene: 7.